What follows are 30 T cell receptor beta chains derived from one specimen sequenced in a study of shared clonotypes between healthy human individuals. TCRdb's table, derived via immunoSEQ multiplex PCR, lists solely in-frame clones and lacks some. The table includes 2 million or so clones, 95% detected once. The sequenced material came from naive CD4+ T cells sorted from blood. The subset was: CD45RA+ positively selected. Source of these receptors: a man aged 18 to 29 in good health.

The chain recombines TRBV18 with TRBJ2-5, with 7 nucleotides matching TRBD1. Trimming cost V 4 bases and J 4 bases; bases outside gene matches: 9. Germline V gives CDR1 KGHSH, CDR2 LQKENI. This CDR3 is built from 15 residues. The DNA for the CDR3 is TGTGCCAGCTCACTAATGAACCGGGACAGAGAGACCCAGTACTTC. Its protein is CASSLMNRDRETQYF.

The chain carries TRBV4-3 and TRBJ2-6; D gene ambiguous. The CDR3 length is 16 residues. Germline lookup yields CDR1 LGHNA and CDR2 YSLEER. V gave up 1 base and J gave up 4 bases, with 11 bases separating them. CDR3 region: CASSQADSGGANVLTF. The CDR3 DNA reads TGCGCCAGCAGCCAAGCAGACTCAGGAGGGGCCAACGTCCTGACTTTC.

The sample holds one count of this clone. This sequence joins TRBV4-1 and TRBJ1-1; 7 bases map to TRBD1. CDR3 length equals 15 residues. V lost 7 bases, J lost 4 bases, and 12 bases stayed unmatched. Germline values: CDR1 MGHRA, CDR2 YSYEKL. In DNA form, the CDR3 reads TGCGCCAGCACCCTACGACAGGGCGAAGGCACTGAAGCTTTCTTT. This sequence encodes CASTLRQGEGTEAFF.

The chain has TRBV9 and TRBJ2-7; D ambiguous. This CDR3 region has 12 residues. V was clipped by 4 bases and J by 6 bases, with 11 bases between them. Germline V gene data show CDR1 as SGDLS and CDR2 as YYNGEE. The CDR3 DNA reads TGTGCCAGCAGCTCCGACTCTTTCGAGCAGTACTTC. Protein product: CASSSDSFEQYF.

The rearrangement joins TRBV10-1 to TRBJ1-1; D is unclear. The CDR3 has 13 amino acids. V lost 6 bases and J lost 0, with 8 bases in between. Germline CDR1 WNHNN, CDR2 SYGVQD (reference sequence). CDR3 bases: TGCGCCAGCAGAGCAGACCTGAACACTGAAGCTTTCTTT. Translated: CASRADLNTEAFF.

The chain couples TRBV11-2 to TRBJ1-1, with D unclear. The CDR3 is 14 residues long. V lost 3 bases and J lost 4, with 12 bases in between. Germline V gene lookup returns CDR1 SGHAT and CDR2 FQNNGV. DNA for the CDR3: TGTGCCAGCAGCTTGGCCGGGGTAGGCACTGAAGCTTTCTTT. Translated, it gives CASSLAGVGTEAFF.

The rearrangement links TRBV10-1 to TRBJ2-3; D is possibly TRBD1 or TRBD2 (5 bases each). Germline V lookup: CDR1 WNHNN, CDR2 SYGVQD (reference sequence). The germline V and J ends were trimmed by 1 base and 1 base, with 9 bases remaining between them. The CDR3 loop spans 15 amino acids. CDR3 in DNA: TGCGCCAGCAGTGAGTGGCAGGGAGGCACAGATACGCAGTATTTT. Protein sequence: CASSEWQGGTDTQYF.

The V gene is TRBV11-2, the J gene TRBJ1-5; weak D call: TRBD1 (5 bases). The V gene's germline CDR1 is SGHAT and CDR2 FQNNGV. The CDR3 runs to 16 residues. Trimming removed 5 bases from V and 2 bases from J, with 16 bases in between. CDR3 sequence: CASSVSGQLGNQPQHF. For the CDR3, the DNA is TGTGCCAGCAGCGTATCAGGACAACTTGGCAATCAGCCCCAGCATTTT.

Details on this clone: Other nucleotide sequences from this sample produce the same CDR3. The chain links TRBV11-2 to TRBJ1-1; no definite D call. CDR1 and CDR2 from the germline V gene are SGHAT and FQNNGV. V was cut by 5 bases and J by 2 bases, with 9 bases left in between. This CDR3 is 13 amino acids long. CDR3 sequence reads: CASSPDTNTEAFF. In nucleotides, the CDR3 is TGTGCCAGCAGCCCTGACACTAACACTGAAGCTTTCTTT.

V gene TRBV30 combines with J gene TRBJ2-2; 7 bases fit TRBD1. The trim removed 3 bases at V and 4 bases at J, leaving 5 bases unmatched. This CDR3 is 14 amino acids long. The germline CDR1 and CDR2 sequences are GTSNPN and SVGIG (reference sequence). CDR3 DNA: TGTGCCTGGAGACAGGGGTCGGGCACCGGGGAGCTGTTTTTT. Protein sequence: CAWRQGSGTGELFF.

The V and J genes are TRBV7-6 and TRBJ1-4; 7 bases map to TRBD1. This CDR3 is built from 17 residues. The germline V gene has CDR1 SGHVS and CDR2 FNYEAQ. The V segment lost 1 base and the J segment 0 bases; nucleotides outside the gene matches: 5. For the CDR3, the DNA is TGTGCCAGCAGCTTAGGTGGCAGGGGGACAACTAATGAAAAACTGTTTTTT. It codes for CASSLGGRGTTNEKLFF.

This clone showed up just once. This chain links TRBV4-3 with TRBJ1-2; tentative D call: TRBD1 (6 bases). The CDR3 consists of 15 residues. Trimming took off 3 bases at V and 6 bases at J, with 17 bases between the two ends. CDR1 LGHNA and CDR2 YSLEER come from the germline V gene. The CDR3 DNA follows: TGCGCCAGCAGCCAGGGGGCACAGCGACTGGATGGCTACACCTTC. Protein: CASSQGAQRLDGYTF.

To note about this clone: The sample carries other DNA sequences with the same CDR3. The chain couples TRBV11-2 to TRBJ2-5, with 13 bases that match TRBD2. With V trimmed by 1 base and J by 1 base, 0 bases remained unmatched. Germline V CDR1 and CDR2: SGHAT, FQNNGV. CDR3 length: 16 residues. The CDR3 DNA sequence: TGTGCCAGCAGCTTAGGACTAGCGGGAGGCCAAGAGACCCAGTACTTC. This gives the protein CASSLGLAGGQETQYF.

The rearrangement links TRBV5-1 to TRBJ2-1, with no clear D. Germline CDR1 reads SGHRS; CDR2 reads YFSETQ. This CDR3 is built from 14 residues. V lost 0 bases to trimming and J lost 5 bases, with 9 bases between them. The CDR3 sequence: CASSLEGQHNEQFF. DNA of the CDR3: TGCGCCAGCAGCTTGGAGGGCCAGCACAATGAGCAGTTCTTC. Complete variable domain (other parts from reference TRBV5-1 and TRBJ2-1): KAGVTQTPRYLIKTRGQQVTLSCSPISGHRSVSWYQQTPGQGLQFLFEYFSETQRNKGNFPGRFSGRQFSNSRSEMNVSTLELGDSALYLCASSLEGQHNEQFFGPGTRLTVL.

Concerning this clone: In the same sample, other DNA sequences code for this CDR3. The chain carries TRBV6-5 and TRBJ2-7, with 14 bases aligning to TRBD2. Germline values: CDR1 MNHEY, CDR2 SVGAGI. The length of the CDR3 is 15 residues. V dropped 5 bases and J dropped 5; count of bases not matched to a gene: 5. In DNA form, the CDR3 reads TGTGCCAGCAGTCGCGGGACTAGCGGGAGCAACGAGCAGTACTTC. The encoded protein is CASSRGTSGSNEQYF.

To note about this clone: Other DNA sequences of this sample code for an identical CDR3. The genes are TRBV20-1 and TRBJ2-1, with 8 bases fitting TRBD2. The CDR3 length is 11 residues. Germline V gives CDR1 DFQATT, CDR2 SNEGSKA (reference sequence). V was clipped by 6 bases and J by 9 bases; unmatched bases: 4. CDR3 region: CSAGLASEQFF. DNA of the CDR3: TGCAGTGCAGGACTAGCTAGTGAGCAGTTCTTC.

Notes on this clone: The same CDR3 can be traced to other DNA sequences in this sample. The chain employs TRBV7-9 and TRBJ2-7; TRBD1 matches at 7 bases. Germline V lookup: CDR1 SEHNR, CDR2 FQNEAQ (reference sequence). The length of the CDR3 is 13 residues. V trimming: 1 base; J trimming: 7 bases; junction bases outside the gene matches: 4. DNA for the CDR3: TGTGCCAGCAGCTTAGTAGGGGACAGTGAGCAGTACTTC. Translation: CASSLVGDSEQYF.

The chain has TRBV5-4 and TRBJ2-3; no firm D call. Germline V gives CDR1 SGHNT, CDR2 YYREEE (reference sequence). The CDR3 contains 16 residues. V shed 2 bases and J shed 4 bases, with 17 bases lying between them. In nucleotides, the CDR3 is TGTGCCAGCAGCTTAGGTCTTCTTGGGTCCTCAGATACGCAGTATTTT. Amino acids: CASSLGLLGSSDTQYF.

The V gene is TRBV6-5, the J gene TRBJ2-3, with D maybe TRBD1 (5 bases). Germline-derived CDR1 and CDR2 are MNHEY and SVGAGI. V lost 6 bases and J 2 bases, leaving 15 bases between the germline ends. This CDR3 spans 15 amino acids. The CDR3 sequence is CASSPQGGPTDTQYF. The CDR3 DNA reads TGTGCCAGCAGCCCCCAGGGCGGCCCCACAGATACGCAGTATTTT.

The DNA of the CDR3 is TGTGCCAGTAGTATTTCCGGGACAGGGAATTACGAGCAGTACTTC. Translating it yields CASSISGTGNYEQYF. The V call is TRBV19, the J call TRBJ2-7, with 9 bases lining up with TRBD1. Germline trimming cut 3 bases from V and 4 bases from J; bases unmatched to any gene: 7. The CDR3 totals 15 residues. Looked up from germline, CDR1 is LNHDA and CDR2 is SQIVND (reference sequence).

The chain recombines TRBV30 with TRBJ1-1, with D possibly being TRBD1 (5 bases). Germline lookup yields CDR1 GTSNPN and CDR2 SVGIG (reference sequence). This CDR3 contains 13 residues. V lost 1 base to trimming and J lost 11 bases, with 17 bases between them. CDR3 region: CAWSEGRERIAFF. DNA for the CDR3: TGTGCCTGGAGTGAAGGCAGGGAAAGGATCGCTTTCTTT.

The rearrangement joins TRBV5-6 to TRBJ1-6; weak D call: TRBD1 (5 bases). Trimming took 6 bases from V and 6 from J, leaving 13 bases between them. Germline V lookup: CDR1 SGHDT, CDR2 YYEEEE. The CDR3 totals 14 residues. CDR3 nucleotides: TGTGCCAGCACCCTGGGACGGCGTAATTCACCCCTCCACTTT. Translating gives CASTLGRRNSPLHF.

The rearrangement uses TRBV18 and TRBJ1-1, with D unclear. V was trimmed by 0 bases and J by 6 bases, leaving 8 bases between them. Per the germline V gene, CDR1 is KGHSH and CDR2 is LQKENI. The CDR3 extends over 13 amino acids. Written as DNA, the CDR3 is TGTGCCAGCTCACCACCGATTGGCGCTGAAGCTTTCTTT. Translation: CASSPPIGAEAFF.

This clone was seen just once. This chain uses TRBV7-9 with TRBJ2-2, with 11 bases aligning to TRBD1. This CDR3 spans 15 amino acids. Germline V gives CDR1 SEHNR, CDR2 FQNEAQ (reference sequence). V lost 5 bases to trimming and J lost 6 bases; unmatched junction nucleotides: 5. This CDR3 reads CASSPGQGAAGELFF. CDR3 nucleotides: TGTGCCAGCAGCCCTGGACAGGGGGCGGCCGGGGAGCTGTTTTTT.

The chain uses TRBV29-1 and TRBJ1-2; the D gene is possibly TRBD1 (6 bases). Trimming took 4 bases from V and 7 from J, leaving 10 bases between them. CDR3 length equals 11 residues. Germline V gives CDR1 SQVTM, CDR2 ANQGSEA. The chain's CDR3 is CSVADSGGYTF. The DNA for the CDR3 is TGCAGCGTTGCGGACAGCGGTGGCTACACCTTC.

The chain links TRBV30 to TRBJ2-7; 7 nucleotides agree with TRBD1. The germline V gene has CDR1 GTSNPN and CDR2 SVGIG (reference sequence). The ends lost 2 bases at V and 6 bases at J; junction bases unmatched: 13. The CDR3 covers 15 residues. This chain's CDR3 is CAWSFRDRDVGEQYF. The CDR3 DNA is TGTGCCTGGAGTTTCCGAGACAGGGACGTCGGCGAGCAGTACTTC.

The CDR3 DNA follows: TGTGCCAGCAGCTTGGGGACTGACGGCTACTATGGCTACACCTTC. Protein: CASSLGTDGYYGYTF. The chain links TRBV5-5 to TRBJ1-2; D remains ambiguous. Trimming removed 0 bases at V and 3 bases at J, with 12 bases between. The CDR3 covers 15 residues. Germline V CDR1 and CDR2: SGHKS, YYEKEE (reference sequence).

The chain links TRBV7-9 to TRBJ2-7; D is ambiguous. CDR1 and CDR2 (germline): SEHNR, FQNEAQ (reference sequence). There are 12 residues in the CDR3. Trimming stripped 4 bases from V and 4 bases from J, with 8 bases between. This CDR3 is CASSSSLYEQYF. CDR3 coding DNA: TGTGCCAGCAGCTCCTCTCTATACGAGCAGTACTTC. Using reference TRBV7-9 and TRBJ2-7 for the parts outside the CDR3, the full variable domain is DTGVSQNPRHKITKRGQNVTFRCDPISEHNRLYWYRQTLGQGPEFLTYFQNEAQLEKSRLLSDRFSAERPKGSFSTLEIQRTEQGDSAMYLCASSSSLYEQYFGPGTRLTVT.

The chain carries TRBV29-1 and TRBJ1-4; D gene unclear. CDR1 and CDR2 from the germline V gene are SQVTM and ANQGSEA. The CDR3 loop spans 13 amino acids. Trimming removed 5 bases at V and 4 bases at J, with 11 bases between. CDR3 residues: CSVRANLNEKLFF. DNA for the CDR3: TGCAGCGTTCGGGCAAACCTTAATGAAAAACTGTTTTTT.

This sequence joins TRBV10-3 and TRBJ2-6; 11 bases fit TRBD1. The germline CDR1 and CDR2 sequences are ENHRY and SYGVKD. This CDR3 contains 19 residues. The ends lost 2 bases at V and 3 bases at J; junction bases unmatched: 9. The CDR3 coding sequence is TGTGCCATCAGTGAGGCCCCGGGACAGGGGGGAGGTGGGGCCAACGTCCTGACTTTC. As protein: CAISEAPGQGGGGANVLTF.